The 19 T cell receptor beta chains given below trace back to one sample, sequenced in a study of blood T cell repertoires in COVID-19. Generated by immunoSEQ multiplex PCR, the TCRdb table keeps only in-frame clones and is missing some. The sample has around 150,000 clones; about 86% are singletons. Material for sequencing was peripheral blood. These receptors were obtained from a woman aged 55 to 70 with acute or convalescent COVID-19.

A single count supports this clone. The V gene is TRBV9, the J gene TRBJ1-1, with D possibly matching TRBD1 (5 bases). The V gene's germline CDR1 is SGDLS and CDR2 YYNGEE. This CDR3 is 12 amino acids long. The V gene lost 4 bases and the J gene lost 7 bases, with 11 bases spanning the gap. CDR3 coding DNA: TGTGCCAGCAGCTATACGGGGGATGAAGCTTTCTTT. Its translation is CASSYTGDEAFF.

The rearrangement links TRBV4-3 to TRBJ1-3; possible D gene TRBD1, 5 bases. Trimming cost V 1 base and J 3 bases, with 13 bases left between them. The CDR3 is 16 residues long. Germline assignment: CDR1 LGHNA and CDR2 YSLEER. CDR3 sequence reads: CASSQGGAGNGNTIYF. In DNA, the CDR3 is TGCGCCAGCAGCCAAGGTGGGGCAGGTAATGGAAACACCATATATTTT.

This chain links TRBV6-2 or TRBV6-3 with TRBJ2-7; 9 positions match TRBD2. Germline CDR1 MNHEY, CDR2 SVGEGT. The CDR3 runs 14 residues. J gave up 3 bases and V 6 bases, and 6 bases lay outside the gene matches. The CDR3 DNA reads TGTGCCAGCAGCTTAGCGGGAGTATTCTACGAGCAGTACTTC. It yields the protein CASSLAGVFYEQYF.

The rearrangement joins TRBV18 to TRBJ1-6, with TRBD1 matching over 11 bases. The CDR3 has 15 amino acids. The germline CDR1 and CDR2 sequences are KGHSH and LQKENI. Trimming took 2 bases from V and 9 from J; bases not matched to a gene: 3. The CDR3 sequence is CASSPGTGGSSPLHF. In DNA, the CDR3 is TGTGCCAGCTCACCAGGGACAGGGGGATCTTCACCCCTCCACTTT.

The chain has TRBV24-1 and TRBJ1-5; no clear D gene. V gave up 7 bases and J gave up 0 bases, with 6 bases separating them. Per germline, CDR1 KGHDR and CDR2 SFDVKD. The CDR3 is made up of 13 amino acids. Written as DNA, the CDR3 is TGTGCCACCAGGGGAGATAGCAATCAGCCCCAGCATTTT. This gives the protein CATRGDSNQPQHF.

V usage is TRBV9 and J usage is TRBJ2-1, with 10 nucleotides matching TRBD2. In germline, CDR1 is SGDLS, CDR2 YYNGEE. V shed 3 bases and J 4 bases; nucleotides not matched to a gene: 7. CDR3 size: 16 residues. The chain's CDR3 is CASSAIGAGGYNEQFF. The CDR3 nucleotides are TGTGCCAGCAGCGCCATAGGAGCGGGAGGGTACAATGAGCAGTTCTTC. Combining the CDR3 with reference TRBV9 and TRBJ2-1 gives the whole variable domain DSGVTQTPKHLITATGQRVTLRCSPRSGDLSVYWYQQSLDQGLQFLIQYYNGEERAKGNILERFSAQQFPDLHSELNLSSLELGDSALYFCASSAIGAGGYNEQFFGPGTRLTVL.

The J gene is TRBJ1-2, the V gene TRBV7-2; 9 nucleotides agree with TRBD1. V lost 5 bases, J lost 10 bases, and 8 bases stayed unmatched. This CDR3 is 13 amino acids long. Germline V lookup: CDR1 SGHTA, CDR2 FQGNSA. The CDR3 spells CASSRGQGSAYTF. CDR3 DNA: TGTGCCAGCAGCCGGGGACAGGGATCGGCCTACACCTTC.

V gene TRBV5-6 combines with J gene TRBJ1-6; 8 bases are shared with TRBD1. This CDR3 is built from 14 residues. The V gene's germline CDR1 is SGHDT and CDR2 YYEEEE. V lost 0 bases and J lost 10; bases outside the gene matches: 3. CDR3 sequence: CASSLETGGSPLHF. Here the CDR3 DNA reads TGTGCCAGCAGCTTGGAAACAGGGGGATCACCCCTCCACTTT.

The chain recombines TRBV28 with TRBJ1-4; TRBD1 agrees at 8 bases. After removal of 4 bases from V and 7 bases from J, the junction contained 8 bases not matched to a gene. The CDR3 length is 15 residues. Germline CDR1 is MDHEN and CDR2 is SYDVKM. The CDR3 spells CASSSPGTGLEKLFF. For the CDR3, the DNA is TGTGCCAGCAGTTCGCCCGGGACAGGCCTTGAAAAACTGTTTTTT.

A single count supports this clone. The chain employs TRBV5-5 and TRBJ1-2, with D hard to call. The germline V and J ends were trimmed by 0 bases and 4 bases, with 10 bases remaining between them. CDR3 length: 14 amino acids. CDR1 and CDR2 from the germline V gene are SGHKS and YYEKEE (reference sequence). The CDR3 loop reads CASSLEQTSYGYTF. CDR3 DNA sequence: TGTGCCAGCAGCTTGGAGCAGACAAGCTATGGCTACACCTTC.

CDR3 in DNA: TGTGCCAGCAGCTTCACTAGCGGGACGTACAATGAGCAGTTCTTC. It encodes CASSFTSGTYNEQFF. The chain joins TRBV11-3 to TRBJ2-1; 10 bases agree with TRBD2. V dropped 3 bases and J dropped 4; count of bases not matched to a gene: 3. The CDR3 is made up of 15 amino acids. The germline gives CDR1 SGHNT, CDR2 YENEEA.

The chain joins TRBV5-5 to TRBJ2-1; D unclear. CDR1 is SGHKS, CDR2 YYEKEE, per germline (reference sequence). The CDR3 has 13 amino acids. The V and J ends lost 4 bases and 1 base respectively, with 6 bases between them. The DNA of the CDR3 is TGTGCCAGCAGCCCCCAATCCTACAATGAGCAGTTCTTC. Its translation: CASSPQSYNEQFF.

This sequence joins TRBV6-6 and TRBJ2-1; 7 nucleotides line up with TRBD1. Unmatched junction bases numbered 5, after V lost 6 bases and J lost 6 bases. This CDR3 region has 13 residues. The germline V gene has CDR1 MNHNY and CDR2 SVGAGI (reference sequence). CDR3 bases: TGTGCCAGCAGCAGGGGGACCATCAATGAGCAGTTCTTC. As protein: CASSRGTINEQFF.

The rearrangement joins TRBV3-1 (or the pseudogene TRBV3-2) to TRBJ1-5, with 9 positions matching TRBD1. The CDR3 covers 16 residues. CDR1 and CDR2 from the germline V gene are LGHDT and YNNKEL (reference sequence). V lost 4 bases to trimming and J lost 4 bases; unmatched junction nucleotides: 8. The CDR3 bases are TGTGCCAGCAGCCCGACAGGGGGTTTCGGAAATCAGCCCCAGCATTTT. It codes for CASSPTGGFGNQPQHF.

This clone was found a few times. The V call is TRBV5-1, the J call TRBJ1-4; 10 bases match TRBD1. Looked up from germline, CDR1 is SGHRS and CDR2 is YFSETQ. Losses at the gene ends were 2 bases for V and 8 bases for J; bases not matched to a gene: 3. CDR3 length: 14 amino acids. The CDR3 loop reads CASSFGTGAEKLFF. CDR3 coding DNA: TGCGCCAGCAGCTTCGGGACAGGGGCCGAAAAACTGTTTTTT.

CDR3 sequence (DNA): TGCGCCAGCAGCTTAAGACTAGGGGGCGACGAGCAGTACTTC. Its protein product is CASSLRLGGDEQYF. V is TRBV5-1 and J is TRBJ2-7; D is possibly TRBD1 (7 bases). CDR1 and CDR2 (germline): SGHRS, YFSETQ. V was shortened by 2 bases and J by 5 bases, with 14 bases between the two germline ends. The CDR3 consists of 14 residues.

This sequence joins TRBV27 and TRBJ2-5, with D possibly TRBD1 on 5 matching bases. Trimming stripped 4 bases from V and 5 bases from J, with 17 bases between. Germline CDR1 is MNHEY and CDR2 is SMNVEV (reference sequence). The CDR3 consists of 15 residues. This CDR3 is CASSSDSYLQETQYF. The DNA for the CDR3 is TGTGCCAGCAGTTCCGACAGCTACCTCCAGGAGACCCAGTACTTC.

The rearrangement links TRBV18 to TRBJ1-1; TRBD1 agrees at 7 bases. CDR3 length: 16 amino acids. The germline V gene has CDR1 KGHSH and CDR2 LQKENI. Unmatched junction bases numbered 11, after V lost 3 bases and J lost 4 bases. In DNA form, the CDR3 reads TGTGCCAGCTCACCGACAGGGACAACTTTACCCACTGAAGCTTTCTTT. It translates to CASSPTGTTLPTEAFF.

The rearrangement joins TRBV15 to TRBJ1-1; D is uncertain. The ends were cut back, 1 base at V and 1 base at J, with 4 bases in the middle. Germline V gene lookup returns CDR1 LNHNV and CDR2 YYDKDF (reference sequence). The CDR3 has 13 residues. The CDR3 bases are TGTGCCACCAGCAGAGCCGGGAACACTGAAGCTTTCTTT. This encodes CATSRAGNTEAFF.